What follows describes a single TCR beta chain. Only in-frame clones appear in the TCRdb table, and some are missing; sequencing was by immunoSEQ multiplex PCR. The sample shows about 150,000 clones, 70% to 90% of them seen only once. Trimming removed 7 bases at V and 4 bases at J, with 7 bases between. CDR3 length equals 10 residues. Per the germline V gene, CDR1 is SQVTM and CDR2 is ANQGSEA. The entry originates in a study of T cell responses to AZD1222 COVID-19 vaccine. This clonotype was sampled from an adult in good health. V and J are TRBV29-1 and TRBJ1-1; D not resolved. The source material was peripheral blood, sampled on day 0 of AZD1222 vaccination. The CDR3 DNA sequence: TGCAGCGCTGCCGGCACTGAAGCTTTCTTT. Encoded protein: CSAAGTEAFF.